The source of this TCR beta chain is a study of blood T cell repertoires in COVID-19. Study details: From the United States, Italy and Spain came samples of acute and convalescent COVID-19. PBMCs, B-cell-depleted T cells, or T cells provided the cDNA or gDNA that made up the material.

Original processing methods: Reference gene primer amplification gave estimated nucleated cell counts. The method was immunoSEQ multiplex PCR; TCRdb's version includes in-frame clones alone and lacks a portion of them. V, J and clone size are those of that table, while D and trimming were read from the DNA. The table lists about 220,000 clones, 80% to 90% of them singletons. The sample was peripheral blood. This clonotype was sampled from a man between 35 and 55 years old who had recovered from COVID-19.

The CDR3 reads CASSGLASSKDTQYF. CDR3 DNA sequence: TGTGCCAGCAGTGGGTTGGCTAGCTCCAAAGATACGCAGTATTTT. V is TRBV2 and J is TRBJ2-3; possible D gene TRBD2, 5 bases. Germline V gene sequence: CDR1 SNHLY, CDR2 FYNNEI. This CDR3 has 15 residues. V was shortened by 4 bases and J by 5 bases, with 16 bases between the two germline ends.